The rows below give T cell receptor beta chains drawn from one sample of a study of glioma-infiltrating T cells after dendritic cell vaccination. Generated by immunoSEQ multiplex PCR, the TCRdb table keeps only in-frame clones and is missing some. The sample shows 85,000 to 100,000 clones, roughly 77% of them seen only once. This sample comprised blood, obtained after dendritic cell vaccination. All receptors come from a human donor with glioblastoma. The CDR3 runs from the conserved cysteine through the conserved F or W. Each record gives: V gene, clone size, CDR3 length, D gene, J gene, CDR3 DNA, CDR3 protein. The D gene is left open where the match is weak. The size field is filled for only some rows; it gives once, few, many or a size class.

v_gene: TRBV11-3
abundance: NA
len: 16
d_gene: NA
j_gene: TRBJ2-1
CDR3nt: TGTGCCAGCAGCCCGAGTGGTAGCGTAAGGTACAATGAGCAGTTCTTC
CDR3aa: CASSPSGSVRYNEQFF

v_gene: TRBV6-6
abundance: NA
len: 14
d_gene: TRBD1
j_gene: TRBJ1-1
CDR3nt: TGTGCCAGCACCCGGGGACAGTCGAACACTGAAGCTTTCTTT
CDR3aa: CASTRGQSNTEAFF

v_gene: TRBV6-1
abundance: few
len: 16
d_gene: NA
j_gene: TRBJ1-5
CDR3nt: TGTGCCAGCAGTGGGGAAGACGGACTACCTAATCAGCCCCAGCATTTT
CDR3aa: CASSGEDGLPNQPQHF

v_gene: TRBV6-1
abundance: NA
len: 13
d_gene: TRBD1
j_gene: TRBJ1-2
CDR3nt: TGTGCCAGGCGACAGGGGAATAACTATGGCTACACCTTC
CDR3aa: CARRQGNNYGYTF

v_gene: TRBV6-5
abundance: NA
len: 14
d_gene: NA
j_gene: TRBJ1-2
CDR3nt: TGTGCCAGCAGTTACTCTGGAGTCAGCTATGGCTACACCTTC
CDR3aa: CASSYSGVSYGYTF

v_gene: TRBV27
abundance: few
len: 16
d_gene: NA
j_gene: TRBJ1-2
CDR3nt: TGTGCCAGCAGTTCCCCCGGGGGGGGTTACAACTATGGCTACACCTTC
CDR3aa: CASSSPGGGYNYGYTF

v_gene: TRBV7-9
abundance: NA
len: 14
d_gene: NA
j_gene: TRBJ2-1
CDR3nt: TGTGCCAGCAGCTTATCTGTGAGCCTCGATGAGCAGTTCTTC
CDR3aa: CASSLSVSLDEQFF

v_gene: TRBV11-2
abundance: NA
len: 13
d_gene: NA
j_gene: TRBJ1-5
CDR3nt: TGTGCCAGCAGCTTAGGGGGCCATCAGCCCCAGCATTTT
CDR3aa: CASSLGGHQPQHF

v_gene: TRBV18
abundance: NA
len: 14
d_gene: TRBD1
j_gene: TRBJ1-2
CDR3nt: TGTGCCAGCTCAAGGGGACAGGAAAACTATGGCTACACCTTC
CDR3aa: CASSRGQENYGYTF

v_gene: TRBV6-5
abundance: NA
len: 16
d_gene: NA
j_gene: TRBJ2-7
CDR3nt: TGTGCCAGCAGTTACGAAGGCAGGGTGAGCTCCTACGAGCAGTACTTC
CDR3aa: CASSYEGRVSSYEQYF

v_gene: TRBV5-1
abundance: NA
len: 17
d_gene: NA
j_gene: TRBJ2-5
CDR3nt: TGCGCCAGCAGCTTGTCCGGGACACCGACGTACCAAGAGACCCAGTACTTC
CDR3aa: CASSLSGTPTYQETQYF